A single sample is the source of the 26 T cell receptor beta chains below, sequenced in a study of shared clonotypes between healthy human individuals. Measured with immunoSEQ multiplex PCR; TCRdb has only the in-frame clones, and not every one. The sample lists some 2,000,000 clones; 90% to 97% were seen once. The specimen was naive CD4+ T cells sorted from blood. The subset denotes: CD45RA+ positively selected. Receptor source: a man aged 18 to 29 in good health.

The gene calls are TRBV11-3 and TRBJ2-1; D gene unclear. The CDR3 covers 12 residues. V dropped 0 bases and J dropped 9 bases, with 6 bases sitting between them. Germline V gives CDR1 SGHNT, CDR2 YENEEA. The CDR3 bases are TGTGCCAGCAGCTTAGACATCGGTGAGCAGTTCTTC. Protein sequence: CASSLDIGEQFF.

The V gene is TRBV2, the J gene TRBJ1-4, with 8 nucleotides matching TRBD1. Per the germline V gene, CDR1 is SNHLY and CDR2 is FYNNEI. The CDR3 is 14 amino acids. With V trimmed by 9 bases and J by 0 bases, 3 bases remained unmatched. The CDR3 loop reads CASLDRATNEKLFF. CDR3 DNA: TGTGCCAGTTTGGACAGGGCAACTAATGAAAAACTGTTTTTT.

This chain links TRBV9 with TRBJ1-2; 8 bases line up with TRBD1. This CDR3 is 16 amino acids long. Trimming cost V 3 bases and J 2 bases; bases outside gene matches: 9. Germline V gene lookup returns CDR1 SGDLS and CDR2 YYNGEE. The CDR3 sequence is CASSASRTGKNYGYTF. The CDR3 bases are TGTGCCAGCAGCGCCTCTCGGACAGGGAAGAACTATGGCTACACCTTC.

The CDR3 sequence is CASSSLGVNADTQYF. Here the CDR3 DNA reads TGTGCCAGCAGCTCGCTCGGGGTCAATGCAGATACGCAGTATTTT. This chain connects TRBV5-6 to TRBJ2-3, with a possible D match to TRBD2 (5 bases). The germline V and J ends were trimmed by 3 bases and 4 bases, with 15 bases remaining between them. Germline V CDR1 and CDR2: SGHDT, YYEEEE. CDR3 length equals 15 residues. Full variable domain (rest looked up from reference TRBV5-6 and TRBJ2-3): DAGVTQSPTHLIKTRGQQVTLRCSPKSGHDTVSWYQQALGQGPQFIFQYYEEEERQRGNFPDRFSGHQFPNYSSELNVNALLLGDSALYLCASSSLGVNADTQYFGPGTRLTVL.

The J gene is TRBJ1-6, the V gene TRBV5-8; 7 bases line up with TRBD1. Germline CDR1 reads SGHTS; CDR2 reads YDEGEE. There are 14 residues in the CDR3. V lost 7 bases, J lost 4 bases, and 5 bases stayed unmatched. The CDR3 bases are TGTGCCAGCGGGGCAGGGGGATATAATTCACCCCTCCACTTT. Translating gives CASGAGGYNSPLHF.

This rearrangement joins TRBV7-2 to TRBJ2-1; D possibly corresponds to TRBD2 (5 bases). The CDR3 consists of 15 residues. V gave up 5 bases and J gave up 4 bases, with 15 bases separating them. Germline CDR1 and CDR2: SGHTA and FQGNSA. In DNA, the CDR3 is TGTGCCAGCAGCCCTGCTAGCCCCGTTTACAATGAGCAGTTCTTC. This encodes CASSPASPVYNEQFF.

The V and J genes are TRBV7-8 and TRBJ1-2; D might be TRBD1 (6 bases). The CDR3 covers 16 residues. Germline V lookup: CDR1 SGHVS, CDR2 FQNEAQ. V lost 6 bases, J lost 4 bases, and 21 bases lay in between. For the CDR3, the DNA is TGTGCCAGCAGTTCTTTGTGGGCAGGGGTACCCTATGGCTACACCTTC. Its translation is CASSSLWAGVPYGYTF.

The V gene is TRBV10-1, the J gene TRBJ2-3; TRBD2 is a possible D gene (6 bases). CDR1 is WNHNN, CDR2 SYGVQD, per germline (reference sequence). Trimming stripped 3 bases from V and 0 bases from J, with 10 bases between. CDR3 length equals 15 residues. CDR3 region: CASSEGGISTDTQYF. The CDR3 DNA follows: TGCGCCAGCAGTGAAGGCGGGATTAGCACAGATACGCAGTATTTT.

The chain couples TRBV5-4 to TRBJ2-7; D not resolved. The V and J ends lost 0 bases and 5 bases respectively, with 12 bases between them. CDR1 is SGHNT, CDR2 YYREEE, per germline (reference sequence). The CDR3 is 14 residues long. This CDR3 reads CASSLDRRINEQYF. In nucleotides, the CDR3 is TGTGCCAGCAGCTTGGACAGAAGGATCAACGAGCAGTACTTC. The variable domain in full, with the rest retrieved from reference TRBV5-4 and TRBJ2-7, is ETGVTQSPTHLIKTRGQQVTLRCSSQSGHNTVSWYQQALGQGPQFIFQYYREEENGRGNFPPRFSGLQFPNYSSELNVNALELDDSALYLCASSLDRRINEQYFGPGTRLTVT.

The rearrangement uses TRBV5-4 and TRBJ2-5; 10 nucleotides agree with TRBD2. Trimming at V came to 3 bases and at J to 1 base, leaving 6 bases not matched to a gene. The CDR3 runs to 16 residues. CDR1 is SGHNT, CDR2 YYREEE, per germline (reference sequence). The CDR3 sequence is CASSSRTSGFQETQYF. In DNA, the CDR3 is TGTGCCAGCAGCTCGAGGACTAGCGGCTTCCAAGAGACCCAGTACTTC. Combining the CDR3 with reference TRBV5-4 and TRBJ2-5 gives the whole variable domain ETGVTQSPTHLIKTRGQQVTLRCSSQSGHNTVSWYQQALGQGPQFIFQYYREEENGRGNFPPRFSGLQFPNYSSELNVNALELDDSALYLCASSSRTSGFQETQYFGPGTRLLVL.

The V and J genes are TRBV10-3 and TRBJ2-7, with D uncertain. Looked up from germline, CDR1 is ENHRY and CDR2 is SYGVKD. The V end lost 1 base, the J end lost 6 bases, and 4 bases lay between the germline ends. The CDR3 is 11 amino acids. CDR3 nucleotide sequence: TGTGCCATCAGTGAGTTGACCGAGCAGTACTTC. Protein product: CAISELTEQYF.

The V call is TRBV6-1, the J call TRBJ1-2; D might be TRBD1 (6 bases). This CDR3 region has 15 residues. Germline V gene sequence: CDR1 MNHNS, CDR2 SASEGT. Trimming cost V 4 bases and J 3 bases, with 15 bases left between them. The CDR3 region is CASSGPMRGHYGYTF. The CDR3 DNA reads as TGTGCCAGCAGTGGCCCCATGCGGGGGCACTATGGCTACACCTTC.

About this clone: The same CDR3 can be traced to other DNA sequences in this sample. V gene TRBV5-1 combines with J gene TRBJ2-3; 8 nucleotides agree with TRBD2. In germline, CDR1 is SGHRS, CDR2 YFSETQ. The CDR3 runs 16 residues. Trimming removed 0 bases from V and 0 bases from J; junction bases left unmatched: 3. CDR3 in amino acids: CASSLGAGASTDTQYF. CDR3 nucleotide sequence: TGCGCCAGCAGCTTGGGAGCGGGGGCTAGCACAGATACGCAGTATTTT.

The genes are TRBV7-3 and TRBJ1-5; 10 bases map to TRBD1. Germline V gene sequence: CDR1 SGHTA, CDR2 FQGTGA. This CDR3 is 14 amino acids long. The junction had 5 bases not matched to a gene; V was cut back by 6 bases and J by 6 bases. The CDR3 is CASSWDRGLQPQHF. The CDR3 nucleotides are TGTGCCAGCAGTTGGGACAGGGGTCTTCAGCCCCAGCATTTT.

The V call is TRBV30, the J call TRBJ2-1; 7 bases align to TRBD2. V trimming: 0 bases; J trimming: 0 bases; junction bases outside the gene matches: 5. CDR1 GTSNPN and CDR2 SVGIG come from the germline V gene (reference sequence). The CDR3 length is 16 residues. CDR3 in DNA: TGTGCCTGGAGTGTAGGGGCGGGAGTCTCCTACAATGAGCAGTTCTTC. Amino acid sequence: CAWSVGAGVSYNEQFF.

The V call is TRBV2, the J call TRBJ1-4; D uncertain. The CDR3 is 13 amino acids. Trimming pared 7 bases from V and 2 bases from J, leaving 8 bases between. The V gene's germline CDR1 is SNHLY and CDR2 FYNNEI. This chain's CDR3 is CASISGTNEKLFF. CDR3 in DNA: TGTGCCAGCATCTCGGGTACTAATGAAAAACTGTTTTTT.

The chain is built from TRBV7-9 and TRBJ2-5; D is uncertain. Per germline, CDR1 SEHNR and CDR2 FQNEAQ (reference sequence). V gave up 5 bases and J gave up 2 bases, with 9 bases separating them. The CDR3 covers 13 residues. The CDR3 protein is CASSPEKQETQYF. The CDR3 region has the DNA TGTGCCAGCAGCCCGGAGAAGCAAGAGACCCAGTACTTC.

Points on this clone: Other nucleotide sequences in the sample specify the same CDR3. The chain carries TRBV5-1 and TRBJ2-7; 8 nucleotides agree with TRBD1. The ends lost 2 bases at V and 6 bases at J; junction bases unmatched: 4. Germline V gives CDR1 SGHRS, CDR2 YFSETQ. CDR3 length: 13 residues. The DNA for the CDR3 is TGCGCCAGCAGCTTAGGACAGGGCGGCGAGCAGTACTTC. This gives the protein CASSLGQGGEQYF.

The chain employs TRBV7-9 and TRBJ2-7; no definite D call. This CDR3 region has 12 residues. Trimming cost V 1 base and J 3 bases, with 4 bases left between them. Germline V lookup: CDR1 SEHNR, CDR2 FQNEAQ (reference sequence). CDR3 region: CASSLVNYEQYF. CDR3 in DNA: TGTGCCAGCAGCTTAGTCAACTACGAGCAGTACTTC. The whole variable domain, remainder taken from reference TRBV7-9 and TRBJ2-7, is DTGVSQNPRHKITKRGQNVTFRCDPISEHNRLYWYRQTLGQGPEFLTYFQNEAQLEKSRLLSDRFSAERPKGSFSTLEIQRTEQGDSAMYLCASSLVNYEQYFGPGTRLTVT.

This chain joins TRBV4-3 and TRBJ2-4; TRBD1 might be the D (6 bases). CDR3 length: 17 amino acids. Germline values: CDR1 LGHNA, CDR2 YSLEER. Trimming removed 1 base at V and 2 bases at J, with 15 bases between. CDR3 sequence (DNA): TGCGCCAGCAGCCAAGTTATCCTACAGGGACCCAAAAACATTCAGTACTTC. It is translated as CASSQVILQGPKNIQYF.

This CDR3 is CASSPGAAEQFF. Written as DNA, the CDR3 is TGTGCCAGCAGTCCTGGGGCTGCAGAGCAGTTCTTC. The V and J genes are TRBV2 and TRBJ2-1, with a weak D call TRBD1 (5 bases). This CDR3 comprises 12 residues. The germline V and J ends were trimmed by 5 bases and 10 bases, with 12 bases remaining between them. CDR1 and CDR2 from the germline V gene are SNHLY and FYNNEI.

The rearrangement uses TRBV10-2 and TRBJ2-7; tentative D call: TRBD1 (6 bases). The germline V gene encodes CDR1 WSHSY and CDR2 SAAADI. CDR3 size: 14 residues. V dropped 7 bases and J dropped 2 bases, with 15 bases sitting between them. DNA for the CDR3: TGCGCCAGCACCGCACAGGGTAGTGCCTACGAGCAGTACTTC. Encoded protein: CASTAQGSAYEQYF.

The count of this clone is one. The chain has TRBV6-6 and TRBJ2-7, with TRBD2 matching 10 bases. The CDR3 loop spans 16 amino acids. Germline lookup yields CDR1 MNHNY and CDR2 SVGAGI (reference sequence). The ends lost 3 bases at V and 1 base at J; junction bases unmatched: 6. For the CDR3, the DNA is TGTGCCAGCAGTTATTATACTAGCGGGGATTCCTACGAGCAGTACTTC. Its translation is CASSYYTSGDSYEQYF.

The gene calls are TRBV28 and TRBJ1-5, with D tentatively TRBD1 (6 bases). Germline V gives CDR1 MDHEN, CDR2 SYDVKM. V was clipped by 8 bases and J by 4 bases, with 18 bases between them. The CDR3 is made up of 15 amino acids. The CDR3, as DNA: TGTGCCAGCCTCTTAAGTGGGGGCTTAAATCAGCCCCAGCATTTT. Residues: CASLLSGGLNQPQHF. Supplemented by reference TRBV28 and TRBJ1-5, the full variable domain reads DVKVTQSSRYLVKRTGEKVFLECVQDMDHENMFWYRQDPGLGLRLIYFSYDVKMKEKGDIPEGYSVSREKKERFSLILESASTNQTSMYLCASLLSGGLNQPQHFGDGTRLSIL.

The gene calls are TRBV4-1 and TRBJ1-2; TRBD1 matches 9 bases. J lost 7 bases, V lost 1 base, and 7 bases had no gene match. The CDR3 runs 15 residues. CDR1 and CDR2 (germline): MGHRA, YSYEKL. In DNA, the CDR3 is TGCGCCAGCAGCCAAGGAGACAGGGGGAGGGCTGGCTACACCTTC. As protein: CASSQGDRGRAGYTF.

V and J are TRBV5-1 and TRBJ2-3, with 9 bases aligning to TRBD2. This CDR3 has 14 residues. The germline CDR1 and CDR2 sequences are SGHRS and YFSETQ. V trimming: 3 bases; J trimming: 2 bases; junction bases outside the gene matches: 1. CDR3 amino acids: CASSSSGNTDTQYF. CDR3 nucleotides: TGCGCCAGCAGCTCTAGCGGGAACACAGATACGCAGTATTTT.